A selection of T cell receptor beta chains follows, all from one sample in a study of shared clonotypes between healthy human individuals. This table comes from immunoSEQ multiplex PCR, and its TCRdb copy is limited to in-frame clones, with some not included. The repertoire has about 2 million clones, around 96% of them found once; the top ten carry about 1.1%. The source material was naive CD8+ T cells sorted from blood. The receptors here all came from a man aged 18 to 30 in good health. CDR3s include the opening cysteine and the closing phenylalanine or tryptophan. Fields, in order: V gene, D gene, J gene, clone size, CDR3 DNA, CDR3 protein. A D gene is named only where the DNA matches it firmly. Expanded clones are given a class, and other clones once, few, many or no size at all.

>TRBV7-9|.|TRBJ2-7|.
TGTGCCAGCAGCCCATCCCGGGACAAGTTATACGAGCAGTACTTC
CASSPSRDKLYEQYF
>TRBV27|.|TRBJ2-5|.
TGTGCCAGCAGTTTTCAGGAAAGAGAGACCCAGTACTTC
CASSFQERETQYF
>TRBV5-1|TRBD1|TRBJ2-1|.
TGCGCCAGCAGCTCCCCCGGGGACAGGGACTCCTACAATGAGCAGTTCTTC
CASSSPGDRDSYNEQFF
>TRBV29-1|.|TRBJ2-1|.
TGCAGCGGGAGGGACAGTAACTCCTACAATGAGCAGTTCTTC
CSGRDSNSYNEQFF
>TRBV29-1|.|TRBJ2-7|.
TGCAGCGTTGAAGATGGGGCCGGTTACGAGCAGTACTTC
CSVEDGAGYEQYF
>TRBV27|TRBD1|TRBJ1-2|.
TGTGCCAGCAGTTTCACAGGGGGTATCTATGGCTACACCTTC
CASSFTGGIYGYTF
>TRBV4-2|.|TRBJ2-3|.
TGTGCCAGCAGCCAAGATTGGTCTGAGTTGGTAGATACGCAGTATTTT
CASSQDWSELVDTQYF
>TRBV27|TRBD2|TRBJ2-2|.
TGTGCCACCCGATGGGGTAGCGGGGGCCTGGGCGGGGAGCTGTTTTTT
CATRWGSGGLGGELFF
>TRBV30|TRBD2|TRBJ2-7|.
TGTGCCTGGGGGGGGGAGCAACACCCTAACGAGCAGTACTTC
CAWGGEQHPNEQYF
>TRBV6-5|TRBD1|TRBJ2-1|.
TGTGCCAGCACCTCGGACAGGGAAGAGGCGAGTGAGCAGTTCTTC
CASTSDREEASEQFF
>TRBV28|.|TRBJ2-7|.
TGTGCCAGCAGTTTCGGCGGGGATAGCTCCTACGAGCAGTACTTC
CASSFGGDSSYEQYF
>TRBV7-2|TRBD2|TRBJ2-5|.
TGTGCCAGCAGCCTAGTTGGCGGGGGGGCCTGGGAGACCCAGTACTTC
CASSLVGGGAWETQYF
>TRBV7-6|.|TRBJ2-1|.
TGTGCCAGCAGCTTTGGCGGGACTCACAATGAGCAGTTCTTC
CASSFGGTHNEQFF
>TRBV2|TRBD1|TRBJ1-4|.
TGTGCCAGGAGGACAGGCCCAACTAATGAAAAACTGTTTTTT
CARRTGPTNEKLFF
>TRBV6-1|.|TRBJ2-7|.
TGTGCCAGCAGTGTGGACGTTGCCTACGAGCAGTACTTC
CASSVDVAYEQYF
>TRBV30|.|TRBJ2-2|.
TGTGCCTGGGCGACCAGGGGCGCCGGGGAGCTGTTTTTT
CAWATRGAGELFF
>TRBV6-1|TRBD1|TRBJ2-2|.
TGTGCCAGCAGTGCGACAGGGGGCACGCTTACCGGGGAGCTGTTTTTT
CASSATGGTLTGELFF
>TRBV13|.|TRBJ1-5|.
TGTGCCAGCAGCTTAGAGGGAGGGAATCAGCCCCAGCATTTT
CASSLEGGNQPQHF
>TRBV5-1|TRBD2|TRBJ2-1|.
TGCGCCAGCAGCGAAGTAGCGGGAGGGTACAATGAGCAGTTCTTC
CASSEVAGGYNEQFF
>TRBV4-1|TRBD1|TRBJ1-5|.
TGCGCCAGCAGCGAACGGACAGGGGGGTCCAATCAGCCCCAGCATTTT
CASSERTGGSNQPQHF
>TRBV7-3|TRBD2|TRBJ2-1|.
TGTGCCAGCAGCTTAAGGGCGGGGGCCTACAATGAGCAGTTCTTC
CASSLRAGAYNEQFF
>TRBV5-1|.|TRBJ1-2|.
TGCGCCAGCAGCGGCCAGGGTTTAACTAACTATGGCTACACCTTC
CASSGQGLTNYGYTF
>TRBV30|.|TRBJ2-1|.
TGTGCCTGGAGTGTACCAGCGGCGGGAAATGAGCAGTTCTTC
CAWSVPAAGNEQFF
>TRBV29-1|TRBD2|TRBJ2-1|.
TGCAGCGTCACCTATAGCGGGAGCGGTAGATCCTACAATGAGCAGTTCTTC
CSVTYSGSGRSYNEQFF
>TRBV28|.|TRBJ1-2|.
TGTGCCAGCAGTCAAAAGGCCGAGGCGGAGGGTGGCTACACCTTC
CASSQKAEAEGGYTF
>TRBV29-1|.|TRBJ1-1|.
TGCAGCGGCGTGGAGAACACTGAAGCTTTCTTT
CSGVENTEAFF
>TRBV29-1|.|TRBJ2-1|.
TGCAGCGTTGTATCGAGCTCCTACAATGAGCAGTTCTTC
CSVVSSSYNEQFF
>TRBV10-3|TRBD2|TRBJ2-2|.
TGTGCCATCAGTGAGGTAGCGGGGGCCCGAGGGGAGCTGTTTTTT
CAISEVAGARGELFF
>TRBV2|.|TRBJ2-5|.
TGTGCCAGCTACTTCAAGCCGGAAGAGACCCAGTACTTC
CASYFKPEETQYF
>TRBV6-1|.|TRBJ2-1|.
TGTGCCAGCAGCTCCATGCCTCGCGAGCAGTTCTTC
CASSSMPREQFF
>TRBV13|.|TRBJ2-7|.
TGTGCCAGCAGCCCACCCACCAGCCTCTACGAGCAGTACTTC
CASSPPTSLYEQYF
>TRBV6-1|.|TRBJ2-7|.
TGTGCCAGCAGTGAACTAGCAATTCGATCCTACGAGCAGTACTTC
CASSELAIRSYEQYF
>TRBV12-5|.|TRBJ2-1|.
TGTGCTAGTGCCCGAGAAGGGGGAGCCTACAATGAGCAGTTCTTC
CASAREGGAYNEQFF
>TRBV2|.|TRBJ2-1|.
TGTGCCAGCAGTGTGAAACTCAATGAGCAGTTCTTC
CASSVKLNEQFF
>TRBV6-6|.|TRBJ1-5|.
TGTGCCAGCAGTTACTCGAGCGACAGCAATCAGCCCCAGCATTTT
CASSYSSDSNQPQHF
>TRBV7-2|TRBD1|TRBJ2-5|.
TGTGCCAGCAGCTCACAGGGGTGGGGAGAGACCCAGTACTTC
CASSSQGWGETQYF
>TRBV9|TRBD2|TRBJ2-7|once
TGTGCCAGCAGCCCCGCGTTGGGAGGGAGGCCCTGCTACGAGCAGTACTTC
CASSPALGGRPCYEQYF
>TRBV4-1|TRBD2|TRBJ2-7|.
TGCGCCAGCAGCCAGATGGTAGCGGGGTACGAGCAGTACTTC
CASSQMVAGYEQYF
>TRBV28|.|TRBJ1-2|.
TGTGCCAGCCGCCTAAGAGGATCCTACTATGGCTACACCTTC
CASRLRGSYYGYTF
>TRBV29-1|.|TRBJ1-1|.
TGCAGCGTTGAACCCCCTCTCGGAGAAGAAGCTTTCTTT
CSVEPPLGEEAFF
>TRBV10-3|.|TRBJ2-2|.
TGTGCCATCAGTGAGTCCTATCGACTAGATAGCGCCGGGGAGCTGTTTTTT
CAISESYRLDSAGELFF
>TRBV6-1|.|TRBJ1-5|.
TGTGCCAGCAGTGCTGTAAGACACAATAGCAATCAGCCCCAGCATTTT
CASSAVRHNSNQPQHF
>TRBV4-1|.|TRBJ2-7|.
TGCGCCAGCAGCCAACAAGGGGCCTACGAGCAGTACTTC
CASSQQGAYEQYF
>TRBV4-1|TRBD1|TRBJ1-2|.
TGCGCCAGCAGCCAAGTCCGACAGGGCAGAGCGGGTGGCTACACCTTC
CASSQVRQGRAGGYTF
>TRBV2|.|TRBJ2-7|.
TGTGCCAGCAGTGGGGACTTCTCCTACGAGCAGTACTTC
CASSGDFSYEQYF
>TRBV2|.|TRBJ2-1|.
TGTGCCAGCAGACAAAGCACGGGGGGCCCTAATGAGCAGTTCTTC
CASRQSTGGPNEQFF
>TRBV5-6|TRBD1|TRBJ1-6|.
TGTGCCAGCAGCTTGGCTCTACAGGGGTGGGATTCACCCCTCCACTTT
CASSLALQGWDSPLHF
>TRBV6-1|.|TRBJ2-7|.
TGTGCCCACGCGTTGCGGGGAACCTACGAGCAGTACTTC
CAHALRGTYEQYF
>TRBV15|TRBD1|TRBJ2-7|.
TGTGCCACCAGCAGAGATCAGGGGGTCTACGAGCAGTACTTC
CATSRDQGVYEQYF
>TRBV9|.|TRBJ1-1|.
TGTGCCAGCAGCGTAGCTATAGGGGGTGATCGATTCACTGAAGCTTTCTTT
CASSVAIGGDRFTEAFF
>TRBV19|.|TRBJ1-1|.
TGTGCCAGTAGTATATTTAGGGGAGTCTACACTGAAGCTTTCTTT
CASSIFRGVYTEAFF
>TRBV4-1|.|TRBJ2-1|.
TGCGCCAGCAGCCAAGACCCGCCCGGGACTCTTATCCTCAATGAGCAGTTCTTC
CASSQDPPGTLILNEQFF
>TRBV5-5|TRBD1|TRBJ2-7|.
TGTGCCAGCAGCGCCGGGACAGGGAATGCCGTCTACGAGCAGTACTTC
CASSAGTGNAVYEQYF
>TRBV9|TRBD1|TRBJ2-7|.
TGTGCCAGCAGCGTAGATATAGGGACAGGGGGCCACGCTAATATGGAGCAGTACTTC
CASSVDIGTGGHANMEQYF